The 2 T cell receptor beta chains presented below share a single source sample, sequenced in a study of T cell repertoires in cytomegalovirus infection (dated by TCRdb to the late 2010s). Sequencing was carried out with an Illumina HiSeq 1500. TCRdb reprocessed the public reads (quality trimming at Q25 with fastp, clone calling with MiXCR) and kept in-frame beta chains. Here each entry gathers all rows of one CDR3 protein and keeps the most common genes and DNA. The sample profile shows 650,000 to 900,000 distinct CDR3 sequences; 25% to 30% of them were found once. Roughly 13% of the sample goes to the ten largest clones. The meaning of the sample's treatment or condition label: in vitro stimulation with specific CMV peptide epitopes to enrich CMV-specific T cells. These receptors have no identified antigens. The material was cultured CD8+ T cells from PBMCs, obtained from culture after CMV antigen stimulation. The receptors derive from a human donor in good health (CMV status not recorded). Some clones in this sample may be carry-over from other donors' samples.

V usage is TRBV18 and J usage is TRBJ1-1; the D gene is possibly TRBD1 (5 bases). V was cut by 2 bases and J by 4 bases, with 20 bases left in between. From germline, CDR1 is KGHSH and CDR2 LQKENI. CDR3 length equals 17 residues. The CDR3 nucleotides read TGTGCCAGCTCACCATTTGGGGAGGGAAGGGGCGGCACTGAAGCTTTCTTT. Its translation is CASSPFGEGRGGTEAFF.

This clonotype was found many times. The rearrangement joins TRBV7-8 to TRBJ2-2, with D perhaps assigned TRBD1 or TRBD2 (5 bases each). This CDR3 has 13 amino acids. Per germline, CDR1 SGHVS and CDR2 FQNEAQ. Trimming removed 2 bases at V and 6 bases at J, with 7 bases between. CDR3 bases: TGTGCCAGCAGCTTACGGGGCTCCGGGGAGCTGTTTTTT. This translates into CASSLRGSGELFF. Full variable domain (outside the CDR3, taken from reference TRBV7-8 and TRBJ2-2): GAGVSQSPRYKVAKRGQDVALRCDPISGHVSLFWYQQALGQGPEFLTYFQNEAQLDKSGLPSDRFFAERPEGSVSTLKIQRTQQEDSAVYLCASSLRGSGELFFGEGSRLTVL.